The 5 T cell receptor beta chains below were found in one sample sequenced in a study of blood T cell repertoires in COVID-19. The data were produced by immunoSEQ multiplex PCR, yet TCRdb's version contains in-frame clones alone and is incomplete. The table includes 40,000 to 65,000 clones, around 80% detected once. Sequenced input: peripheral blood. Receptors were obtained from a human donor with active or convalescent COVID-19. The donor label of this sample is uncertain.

CDR3 DNA sequence: TGTGCCAGCTCCCCAATAGATGTAGCCAAAAACATTCAGTACTTC. Its translation is CASSPIDVAKNIQYF. This sequence joins TRBV18 and TRBJ2-4; D gene uncertain. Germline V lookup: CDR1 KGHSH, CDR2 LQKENI. V was shortened by 6 bases and J by 0 bases, with 12 bases between the two germline ends. The CDR3 loop spans 15 amino acids.

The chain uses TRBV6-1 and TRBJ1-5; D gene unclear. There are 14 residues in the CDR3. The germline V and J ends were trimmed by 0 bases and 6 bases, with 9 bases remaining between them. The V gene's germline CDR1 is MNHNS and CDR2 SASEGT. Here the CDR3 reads CASSEAGAGQPQHF. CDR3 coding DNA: TGTGCCAGCAGTGAAGCCGGCGCAGGTCAGCCCCAGCATTTT.

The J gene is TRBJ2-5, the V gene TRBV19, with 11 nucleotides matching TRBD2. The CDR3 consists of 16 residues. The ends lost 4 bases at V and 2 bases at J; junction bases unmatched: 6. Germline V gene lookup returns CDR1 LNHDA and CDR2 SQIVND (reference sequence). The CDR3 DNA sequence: TGTGCCAGTAGTACGGGACTAGCGGCTACTCAAGAGACCCAGTACTTC. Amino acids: CASSTGLAATQETQYF.

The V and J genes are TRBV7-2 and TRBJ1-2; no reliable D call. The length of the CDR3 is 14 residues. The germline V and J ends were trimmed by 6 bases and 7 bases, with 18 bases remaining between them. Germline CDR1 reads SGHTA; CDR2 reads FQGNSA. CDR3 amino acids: CASSRGEKGLGYTF. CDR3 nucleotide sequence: TGTGCCAGCAGTCGGGGAGAGAAAGGGCTTGGCTACACCTTC.

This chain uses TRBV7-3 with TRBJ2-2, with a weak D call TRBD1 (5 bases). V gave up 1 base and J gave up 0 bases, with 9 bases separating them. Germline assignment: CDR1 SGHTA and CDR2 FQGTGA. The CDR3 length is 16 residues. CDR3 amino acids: CASSLNRIANTGELFF. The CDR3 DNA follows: TGTGCCAGCAGCTTAAACAGGATCGCGAACACCGGGGAGCTGTTTTTT.